Below are 9 T cell receptor beta chains sequenced from a single sample in a study of identical twins. TCRdb recomputed calls from the 5' RACE reads with MiXCR, one row per CDR3 protein. The top ten clones hold 1.6% of a sample with some 600,000 distinct CDR3 sequences, 7.1% of them seen once. This sample also appeared in a second study, on yellow fever vaccine responses in identical twins.

Source material: PBMCs. These receptors originate from a woman aged 18-30 years in good health.

This clonotype showed up just a few times. The genes are TRBV7-2 and TRBJ2-7, with D uncertain. Germline V lookup: CDR1 SGHTA, CDR2 FQGNSA. The CDR3 has 13 residues. V shed 2 bases and J shed 3 bases, with 8 bases lying between them. In DNA, the CDR3 is TGTGCCAGCAGCTTACAGGACCACTACGAGCAGTACGTC. This translates into CASSLQDHYEQYV.

The sample holds a few counts of this clonotype. The genes are TRBV6-1 and TRBJ2-5; 8 positions match TRBD1. The CDR3 loop spans 14 amino acids. After removal of 4 bases from V and 4 bases from J, the junction contained 5 bases not matched to a gene. Germline CDR1 reads MNHNS; CDR2 reads SASEGT. In nucleotides, the CDR3 is TGTGCCAGCAGTGCCCAGGGGGCTTCAGAGACCCAGTACTTC. Its translation is CASSAQGASETQYF.

The sample holds many counts of this clonotype. V usage is TRBV12-3 or TRBV12-4 and J usage is TRBJ2-7, with 8 bases aligning to TRBD1. The CDR3 runs 15 residues. V shed 4 bases and J 0 bases; nucleotides not matched to a gene: 5. The CDR3 DNA reads TGTGCCAGCAGTTACGGGACAGGCCTCTCCTACGAGCAGTACTTC. This translates into CASSYGTGLSYEQYF.

V and J are TRBV25-1 and TRBJ2-3; D is uncertain. The CDR3 is 13 amino acids. Looked up from germline, CDR1 is MGHDK and CDR2 is SYGVNS. The V end was cut by 4 bases, the J end by 0 bases, with 5 bases between. CDR3 in DNA: TGTGCCAGCAGTGCGAGTAGCACAGATACGCAGTATTTT. The encoded protein is CASSASSTDTQYF.

This clonotype was counted ten times or more. V is TRBV4-2 and J is TRBJ1-5; unclear D gene. The length of the CDR3 is 16 residues. In germline, CDR1 is LGHNA, CDR2 YNFKEQ. The V gene lost 0 bases and the J gene lost 0 bases, with 9 bases spanning the gap. The CDR3 region is CASSQEAVHSNQPQHF. The CDR3 nucleotides are TGTGCCAGCAGCCAAGAGGCGGTTCATAGCAATCAGCCCCAGCATTTT.

This clonotype was seen a few times. This chain joins TRBV6-1 and TRBJ1-1; the match to TRBD1 covers 7 bases. V trimming: 6 bases; J trimming: 0 bases; junction bases outside the gene matches: 13. This CDR3 is built from 17 residues. Germline values: CDR1 MNHNS, CDR2 SASEGT. The CDR3 DNA reads TGTGCCAGCAGGGGGACAGATAAAAACTTTATGAACACTGAAGCTTTCTTT. This translates into CASRGTDKNFMNTEAFF.

This chain connects TRBV11-2 to TRBJ2-3; 12 bases map to TRBD2. The CDR3 covers 20 residues. J gave up 3 bases and V 5 bases, and 18 bases lay outside the gene matches. The germline V gene has CDR1 SGHAT and CDR2 FQNNGV. CDR3 amino acids: CASSPRGLAGGPNRTDTQYF. DNA of the CDR3: TGTGCCAGCAGCCCCCGAGGCCTAGCGGGAGGGCCTAATCGGACAGATACGCAGTATTTT. The full variable domain, with the rest looked up from reference TRBV11-2 and TRBJ2-3, is EAGVAQSPRYKIIEKRQSVAFWCNPISGHATLYWYQQILGQGPKLLIQFQNNGVVDDSQLPKDRFSAERLKGVDSTLKIQPAKLEDSAVYLCASSPRGLAGGPNRTDTQYFGPGTRLTVL.

This clonotype turned up a few times. V and J are TRBV20-1 and TRBJ2-7, with 7 bases matching TRBD2. The CDR3 consists of 13 residues. Trimming took 0 bases from V and 2 from J; bases not matched to a gene: 1. Germline V gene data show CDR1 as DFQATT and CDR2 as SNEGSKA (reference sequence). CDR3 sequence: CSARDGTTYEQYV. DNA of the CDR3: TGCAGTGCTAGAGACGGGACTACCTACGAGCAGTACGTC.

Ten or more counts support this clonotype. This chain connects TRBV28 to TRBJ2-3; D is ambiguous. Between the trimmed V and J ends, which lost 5 bases and 0 bases, there was a span of 12 bases. The CDR3 spans 15 residues. CDR1 and CDR2 (germline): MDHEN, SYDVKM. The CDR3, as DNA: TGTGCCAGCAGTCCCCGCGGCGTAAGCACAGATACGCAGTATTTT. Amino acid sequence: CASSPRGVSTDTQYF.